This T cell receptor beta chain comes out of a study of blood T cell repertoires in COVID-19. The wider study: Whether acute or convalescent, the COVID-19 samples came from the United States, Italy and Spain.

Produced via immunoSEQ multiplex PCR; TCRdb's table is partial and in-frame only. Among roughly 200,000 clones listed, around 83% were seen once. CDR3 size: 15 residues. Trimming removed 4 bases from V and 1 base from J, with 13 bases in between. Germline V gene data show CDR1 as SQVTM and CDR2 as ANQGSEA. A COVID-19 case was met by exposed participants within 2 weeks before study entry. The chain couples TRBV29-1 to TRBJ1-4; D might be TRBD1 (5 bases). The source of this sequence is a woman aged 30 to 39 who had been exposed to COVID-19. The sample was PBMCs or T cells enriched from blood (not recorded which). In DNA, the CDR3 is TGCAGCGTTGTGACACCAGGGTTAACTAATGAAAAACTGTTTTTT. It is translated as CSVVTPGLTNEKLFF.